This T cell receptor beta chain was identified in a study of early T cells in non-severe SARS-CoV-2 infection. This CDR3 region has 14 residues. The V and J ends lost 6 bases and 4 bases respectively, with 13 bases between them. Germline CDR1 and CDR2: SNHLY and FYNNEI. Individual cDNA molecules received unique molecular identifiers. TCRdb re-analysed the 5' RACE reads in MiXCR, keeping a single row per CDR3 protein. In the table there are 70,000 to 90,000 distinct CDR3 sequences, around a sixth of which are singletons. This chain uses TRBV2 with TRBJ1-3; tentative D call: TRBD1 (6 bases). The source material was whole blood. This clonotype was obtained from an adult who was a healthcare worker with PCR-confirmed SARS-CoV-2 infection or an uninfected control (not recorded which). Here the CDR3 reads CASSRTGTGNTIYF. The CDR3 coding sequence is TGTGCCAGCAGCCGCACAGGGACGGGAAACACCATATATTTT.